Shown below are 12 T cell receptor beta chains from a single sample sequenced in a study of blood T cells in healthy people across ages. Alongside a J-beta primer mix, a sample-barcoded 5' primer served in a second PCR lasting about 6 to 12 cycles. TCRdb independently ran MiXCR on the 5' RACE reads; one entry per CDR3 protein. The sample lists approximately 690,000 distinct CDR3 sequences; about 54% were seen once. Material: blood. The receptors here all came from a man between 60 and 75 years old in good health.

V is TRBV20-1 and J is TRBJ1-2; 8 bases line up with TRBD1. The V gene's germline CDR1 is DFQATT and CDR2 SNEGSKA (reference sequence). The V and J ends lost 1 base and 6 bases, in that order; junction bases with no gene match: 10. The CDR3 totals 15 residues. The CDR3: CSARGPPDRADGYTF. The CDR3 DNA is TGCAGTGCTAGAGGCCCCCCGGACAGGGCCGATGGCTACACCTTC.

The chain combines TRBV6-5 with TRBJ1-1, with 12 bases identical to TRBD1. There are 15 residues in the CDR3. Germline V gene data show CDR1 as MNHEY and CDR2 as SVGAGI. Trimming took 6 bases from V and 2 from J; bases not matched to a gene: 4. Written as DNA, the CDR3 is TGTGCCAGCAGCTCCGGGACAGGGGGCAACACTGAAGCTTTCTTT. Amino acid sequence: CASSSGTGGNTEAFF.

This clonotype was found a few times. The J gene is TRBJ2-6, the V gene TRBV18; possibly TRBD2 for D (5 bases). Germline CDR1 is KGHSH and CDR2 is LQKENI. The CDR3 sequence is 14 residues long. Trimming removed 3 bases at V and 8 bases at J, with 11 bases between. As DNA, the CDR3 is TGTGCCAGCTCACCTCCGGGATTCCCCAACGTCCTGACTTTC. The encoded protein is CASSPPGFPNVLTF.

V usage is TRBV3-1 and J usage is TRBJ2-1, with D possibly TRBD2 on 6 matching bases. The CDR3 runs to 14 residues. V lost 4 bases, J lost 9 bases, and 16 bases lay in between. The V gene's germline CDR1 is LGHDT and CDR2 YNNKEL (reference sequence). CDR3: CASSPSEGRVEQFF. The CDR3 DNA follows: TGTGCCAGCAGCCCTAGCGAGGGGCGGGTTGAGCAGTTCTTC.

The CDR3 bases are TGTGCCACCGTAACGGGGTACTACGAGCAGTACTTC. Amino acids: CATVTGYYEQYF. The rearrangement joins TRBV6-2 or TRBV6-3 to TRBJ2-7, with D possibly being TRBD2 (5 bases). CDR1 and CDR2 from the germline V gene are MNHEY and SVGEGT. Trimming removed 10 bases at V and 3 bases at J, with 13 bases between. The CDR3 consists of 12 residues.

The J gene is TRBJ1-6, the V gene TRBV18, with D perhaps matching TRBD1 (6 bases). With 1 base removed from V and 3 bases from J, the gap between germline ends came to 7 bases. The CDR3 is 15 residues long. Germline loops: CDR1 KGHSH, CDR2 LQKENI. The CDR3 DNA reads TGTGCCAGCTCACCACAGGGGGACTATAATTCACCCCTCCACTTT. This sequence encodes CASSPQGDYNSPLHF.

The CDR3 DNA reads as TGTGCCAGCAGCTTAGGCTGGGCTTCTGGGGCCAACGTCCTGACTTTC. Protein: CASSLGWASGANVLTF. The J gene is TRBJ2-6, the V gene TRBV7-9; unclear D gene. In germline, CDR1 is SEHNR, CDR2 FQNEAQ (reference sequence). CDR3 length: 16 residues. Trimming stripped 1 base from V and 1 base from J, with 8 bases between.

V usage is TRBV6-6 and J usage is TRBJ2-2; D uncertain. This CDR3 is built from 15 residues. Per germline, CDR1 MNHNY and CDR2 SVGAGI (reference sequence). Deletions cut 0 bases from V and 1 base from J, with 6 bases between. This CDR3 reads CASSYSGRNTGELFF. The CDR3 DNA sequence: TGTGCCAGCAGTTACTCTGGCCGGAACACCGGGGAGCTGTTTTTT.

V and J are TRBV5-1 and TRBJ1-2, with TRBD1 matching over 11 bases. V was pared by 5 bases and J by 5 bases, with 11 bases of the junction left unmatched. Germline V gives CDR1 SGHRS, CDR2 YFSETQ. The CDR3 contains 16 residues. The CDR3 loop reads CASRETPGTGGYGYTF. CDR3 in DNA: TGCGCCAGCAGGGAAACCCCCGGGACAGGGGGATATGGCTACACCTTC.

Details on this clonotype: One end of the junction does not line up with germline, which may come from a read error. This chain links TRBV10-2 with TRBJ1-1; D gene unclear. The CDR3 sequence is 12 residues long. Germline-derived CDR1 and CDR2 are WSHSY and SAAADI. The CDR3 DNA sequence: TGCGCCAGCCGAAGAGTGAATACTGAAGCTTTCTTT. Translation: CASRRVNTEAFF.

DNA for the CDR3: TGTGCCAGCAGCTTAAGGCGGGATCACACCGGGGAGCTGTTTTTT. Translation gives CASSLRRDHTGELFF. This chain connects TRBV7-2 to TRBJ2-2, with a tentative D call TRBD2 (6 bases). This CDR3 region has 15 residues. Between the trimmed V and J ends, which lost 2 bases and 3 bases, there was a span of 10 bases. Germline CDR1 is SGHTA and CDR2 is FQGNSA.

This clonotype was seen more than once but under ten times. This chain links TRBV6-6 with TRBJ2-7; a weak D match, TRBD1 (9 bases). Trimming removed 5 bases from V and 3 bases from J, with 17 bases in between. CDR3 length: 15 residues. Germline lookup yields CDR1 MNHNY and CDR2 SVGAGI (reference sequence). The CDR3 is CASSRDRGTSYEQYF. In DNA, the CDR3 is TGTGCCAGCAGTCGCGACAGGGGGACTAGCTACGAGCAGTACTTC.